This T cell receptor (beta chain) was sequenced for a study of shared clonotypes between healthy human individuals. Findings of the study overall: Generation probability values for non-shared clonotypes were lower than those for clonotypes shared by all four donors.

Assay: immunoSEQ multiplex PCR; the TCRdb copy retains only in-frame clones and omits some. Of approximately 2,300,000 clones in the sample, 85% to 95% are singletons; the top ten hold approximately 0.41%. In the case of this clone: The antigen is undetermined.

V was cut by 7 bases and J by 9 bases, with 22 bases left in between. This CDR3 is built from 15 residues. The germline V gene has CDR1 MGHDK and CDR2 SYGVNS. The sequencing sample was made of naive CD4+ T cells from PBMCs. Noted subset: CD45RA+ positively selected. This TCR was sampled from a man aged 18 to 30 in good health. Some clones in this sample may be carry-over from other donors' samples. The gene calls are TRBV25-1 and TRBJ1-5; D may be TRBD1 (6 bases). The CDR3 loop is CASTCYWGGLGPQHF. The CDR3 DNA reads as TGTGCCAGCACCTGTTACTGGGGGGGCCTTGGGCCCCAGCATTTT.